The table lists the clone carrying this TCR beta chain with a few counts. TCRdb processed the 5' RACE reads anew with MiXCR; each CDR3 protein has one entry. The sample records about half a million distinct CDR3 sequences, 15% to 20% being singletons. The CDR3 runs 14 residues. The V gene end was trimmed by 5 bases and the J gene end by 8 bases; junction bases not matched to a gene: 8. Germline V gives CDR1 SGHTA, CDR2 FQGNSA. This sample was included in a study of T-cell memory formation after mild COVID-19. Sequencing was carried out using PBMCs or a T cell subset sorted from them (not recorded which). The chain couples TRBV7-2 to TRBJ1-5, with TRBD1 matching 8 bases. This clonotype was obtained from an adult woman who had mild COVID-19 (a few samples of this study predate the infection). Cell type and time point are not known. In DNA form, the CDR3 reads TGTGCCAGCAGCACAAGGACAGGGAATGAGCCCCAGCATTTT. Translation: CASSTRTGNEPQHF. Using reference TRBV7-2 and TRBJ1-5 for the parts outside the CDR3, the full variable domain is GAGVSQSPSNKVTEKGKDVELRCDPISGHTALYWYRQSLGQGLEFLIYFQGNSAPDKSGLPSDRFSAERTGGSVSTLTIQRTQQEDSAVYLCASSTRTGNEPQHFGDGTRLSIL.